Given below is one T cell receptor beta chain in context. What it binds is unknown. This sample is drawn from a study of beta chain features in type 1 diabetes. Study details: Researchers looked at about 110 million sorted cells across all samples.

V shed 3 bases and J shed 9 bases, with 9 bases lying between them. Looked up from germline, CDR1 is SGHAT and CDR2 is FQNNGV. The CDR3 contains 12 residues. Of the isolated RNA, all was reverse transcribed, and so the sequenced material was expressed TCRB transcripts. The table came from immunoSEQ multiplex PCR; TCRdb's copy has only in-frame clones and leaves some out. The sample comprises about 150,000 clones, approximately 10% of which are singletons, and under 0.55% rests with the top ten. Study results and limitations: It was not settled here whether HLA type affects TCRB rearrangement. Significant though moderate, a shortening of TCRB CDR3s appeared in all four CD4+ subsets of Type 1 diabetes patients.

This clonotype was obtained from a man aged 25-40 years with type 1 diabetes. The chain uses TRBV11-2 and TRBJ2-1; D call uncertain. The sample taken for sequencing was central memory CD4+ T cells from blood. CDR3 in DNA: TGTGCCAGCAGCTTCGTAGTTTCTGAGCAGTTCTTC. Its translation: CASSFVVSEQFF.